The present T cell receptor beta chain was sequenced within a study of cytomegalovirus exposure and HLA in healthy donors. For the study at large: Within an early data release were around 80 million unique TCRs drawn from HLA-typed donors. Study-level findings and limits: Sequencing depth roughly uniform across donors was assumed in presence/absence analyses. Being productive about 90% or about 30% of the time was typical of most TCR beta V segments in an earlier analysis.

Comments on this clone: Its antigen is not known.

This PCR relied on a set of 60 Vbeta primers and 13 Jbeta primers. Measured with immunoSEQ multiplex PCR; TCRdb has only the in-frame clones, and not every one. The repertoire consists of about 140,000 clones, with 70% to 80% occurring once and the leading ten covering around 2.2%. This clonotype was sampled from a man aged 25-40 years in good health and CMV-seronegative. Sequencing was done on a sample of PBMCs.

As DNA, the CDR3 is TGTGCCAGTAGTATTGATGGGGGGAAGAACACTGAAGCTTTCTTT. This codes for CASSIDGGKNTEAFF. The chain carries TRBV19 and TRBJ1-1; weak D call: TRBD1 (5 bases). Germline V gives CDR1 LNHDA, CDR2 SQIVND (reference sequence). This CDR3 is built from 15 residues. V was cut by 3 bases and J by 1 base, with 12 bases left in between.